The source of this T cell receptor beta chain is a study of primary melanoma T cells and metastatic recurrence. About the research overall: Samples were primary melanomas of stage T2 to T4.

Study-wide results and caveats: Regardless of ulceration, mitotic rate or nodal disease, >20% T-cell fraction appeared protective. Tumor T-cell fraction reportedly predicted progression-free survival independently. Combined with tumor thickness, T-cell fraction reportedly beat other histopathological additions.

V was clipped by 0 bases and J by 2 bases; unmatched bases: 8. This CDR3 has 18 residues. Germline V gene data show CDR1 as SGHDN and CDR2 as FVKESK. Some clones are missing from TCRdb's copy, which holds only in-frame ones; the method was immunoSEQ multiplex PCR. The data show around 2,300 clones, with around 68% seen just once and around 30% held by the top ten. On this clone: The antigen is undetermined.

This sequence joins TRBV14 and TRBJ2-2; 8 bases line up with TRBD1. The sample consisted of melanoma tumor tissue. The clonotype originates from a human donor with melanoma. The CDR3 sequence is CASSQEFWTGLNTGELFF. The CDR3 region has the DNA TGTGCCAGCAGCCAAGAATTTTGGACAGGGTTAAACACCGGGGAGCTGTTTTTT.